Below, 17 T cell receptor beta chains from the same sample are listed, as sequenced in a study of CD8+CD57+ T cells in acquired aplastic anemia. Previously, flow cytometry had revealed CD8+CD57+ cell expansion in the patients chosen for sequencing. Investigators profiled TCR beta VDJ and CDR3 from genomic DNA template. TCRdb reprocessed the reads via MiXCR and lists one record per CDR3 protein. The profile shows some 200,000 distinct CDR3 sequences, approximately 48% of them singletons. Material for sequencing was sorted CD4+, CD8+, or CD8+CD57+ T cells (not recorded which) from PBMCs. Receptors originate from a human donor with aplastic anemia.

Regarding this clonotype: This may come from a read error, since a much larger clone is one base off. This chain connects TRBV30 to TRBJ2-7; 11 nucleotides align to TRBD2. Trimming removed 1 base from V and 6 bases from J; junction bases left unmatched: 2. The CDR3 loop spans 13 amino acids. Germline loops: CDR1 GTSNPN, CDR2 SVGIG (reference sequence). The CDR3 protein is CAWSAGLAVEQYV. The CDR3 DNA reads as TGTGCCTGGAGTGCGGGACTAGCGGTCGAGCAGTACGTC.

This clonotype was found once. A read error may produce the germline difference seen at one junction end. J is TRBJ2-7 and V is TRBV7-6, with 9 bases aligning to TRBD2. The CDR3 spans 15 residues. Germline CDR1 reads SGHVS; CDR2 reads FNYEAQ. CDR3 nucleotides: TGTGCCGGCAGCTTAGGGAAGCGGGGGGCACGTCCCCAGTACTTC. Translation: CAGSLGKRGARPQYF.

This clonotype appeared a few times. This may come from a read error, since a much larger clone is one base off. Given the absence of the conserved phenylalanine or tryptophan at the CDR3 end, a read error is likely. The V gene is TRBV5-1, the J gene TRBJ2-3; 9 bases align to TRBD2. The J segment lost 2 bases and the V segment lost 5 bases, leaving 12 bases of the junction unmatched. CDR1 and CDR2 (germline): SGHRS, YFSETQ. The CDR3 runs to 17 residues. CDR3 nucleotide sequence: TGCGCCAGCAGACTGACTAGCGGCTCGACACACACAGATACGCAGTATCTT. Amino acids: CASRLTSGSTHTDTQYL.

The J gene is TRBJ2-1, the V gene TRBV10-2, with D unclear. The CDR3 is made up of 11 amino acids. Trimming removed 8 bases from V and 6 bases from J, with 8 bases in between. Germline-derived CDR1 and CDR2 are WSHSY and SAAADI. The CDR3 is CASGYSNEQFF. The CDR3 DNA sequence: TGCGCCAGCGGATACTCCAATGAGCAGTTCTTC.

This chain links TRBV7-8 with TRBJ2-7; D is undetermined. Germline lookup yields CDR1 SGHVS and CDR2 FQNEAQ. Trimming pared 2 bases from V and 3 bases from J, leaving 14 bases between. This CDR3 has 15 amino acids. CDR3 nucleotides: TGTGCCAGCAGCTTATCCTCCAGTTCCCTCTACGAGCAGTACTTC. It is translated as CASSLSSSSLYEQYF.

This clonotype was observed a few times. J is TRBJ1-5 and V is TRBV10-3; weak D call: TRBD1 (6 bases). Between the trimmed V and J ends, which lost 8 bases and 11 bases, there was a span of 13 bases. CDR3 length: 11 amino acids. CDR1 is ENHRY, CDR2 SYGVKD, per germline. In DNA, the CDR3 is TGTGCCATCCGGAGGGGGTCAGCCCAGCATTTT. It is translated as CAIRRGSAQHF.

The chain joins TRBV15 to TRBJ2-3; D ambiguous. The CDR3 is 13 residues long. V was pared by 4 bases and J by 14 bases, with 19 bases between. CDR1 and CDR2 from the germline V gene are LNHNV and YYDKDF (reference sequence). CDR3 coding DNA: TGTGCCACCAGCAAGGATCTCGTTGATGCGCGGTATTTT. This sequence encodes CATSKDLVDARYF. The full variable domain, completed using reference TRBV15 and TRBJ2-3, is DAMVIQNPRYQVTQFGKPVTLSCSQTLNHNVMYWYQQKSSQAPKLLFHYYDKDFNNEADTPDNFQSRRPNTSFCFLDIRSPGLGDTAMYLCATSKDLVDARYFGPGTRLTVL.

Only one count was recorded for this clonotype. The chain links TRBV10-3 to TRBJ2-4; TRBD1 matches 9 bases. V was clipped by 7 bases and J by 7 bases; unmatched bases: 2. Germline V gene sequence: CDR1 ENHRY, CDR2 SYGVKD. The CDR3 sequence is 12 residues long. CDR3 region: CAINRGPNIQYF. In DNA form, the CDR3 reads TGTGCCATCAACAGGGGGCCGAACATTCAGTACTTC.

This clonotype was found a few times. The chain carries TRBV3-1 and TRBJ2-3; D not certain. Per germline, CDR1 LGHDT and CDR2 YNNKEL (reference sequence). CDR3 length equals 18 residues. The germline V and J ends were trimmed by 0 bases and 3 bases, with 19 bases remaining between them. The DNA for the CDR3 is TGTGCCAGCAGCCAAGATCTGATGGCCCTCACTATAACAGATACGCAGTATTTT. The encoded protein is CASSQDLMALTITDTQYF.

This clonotype showed up just a few times. CDR3 nucleotides: TGTGCCAGCAGCCTAAGGTCGGTTGAGCAGTTCTTC. Translated, it gives CASSLRSVEQFF. The chain links TRBV12-3 or TRBV12-4 to TRBJ2-1; D not resolved. Deletions cut 6 bases from V and 9 bases from J, with 12 bases between. This CDR3 has 12 residues.

The chain employs TRBV11-3 and TRBJ2-7; the match to TRBD2 covers 14 bases. From germline, CDR1 is SGHNT and CDR2 YENEEA. V was pared by 5 bases and J by 7 bases, with 4 bases of the junction left unmatched. CDR3 length: 14 amino acids. The CDR3 sequence is CASSQTSGRGEQYF. Written as DNA, the CDR3 is TGTGCCAGCAGCCAGACTAGCGGGAGGGGAGAGCAGTACTTC.

The chain recombines TRBV2 with TRBJ1-5, with D possibly being TRBD1 (6 bases). The CDR3 totals 13 residues. V lost 7 bases, J lost 6 bases, and 13 bases lay in between. From germline, CDR1 is SNHLY and CDR2 FYNNEI. Here the CDR3 reads CASTKEGGQPQHF. CDR3 sequence (DNA): TGTGCCAGCACCAAAGAGGGGGGTCAGCCCCAGCATTTT. The full variable domain, its missing parts supplied by reference TRBV2 and TRBJ1-5, is EPEVTQTPSHQVTQMGQEVILRCVPISNHLYFYWYRQILGQKVEFLVSFYNNEISEKSEIFDDQFSVERPDGSNFTLKIRSTKLEDSAMYFCASTKEGGQPQHFGDGTRLSIL.

This clonotype has a count of ten or more. This chain connects TRBV2 to TRBJ1-4; D is unresolved. This CDR3 is 13 amino acids long. The ends were cut back, 7 bases at V and 7 bases at J, with 13 bases in the middle. Germline V gene sequence: CDR1 SNHLY, CDR2 FYNNEI. The CDR3 nucleotides read TGTGCCAGCAACGGTTTTTTGGGTGAAAAACTGTTTTTT. It encodes CASNGFLGEKLFF.

This clonotype was picked up many times. J is TRBJ1-2 and V is TRBV5-6, with D perhaps TRBD1 (5 bases). Trimming removed 4 bases at V and 6 bases at J, with 19 bases between. Per the germline V gene, CDR1 is SGHDT and CDR2 is YYEEEE. CDR3 length: 15 amino acids. The CDR3 spells CASSPHGGGSNGYTF. The CDR3 DNA follows: TGTGCCAGCAGCCCTCACGGCGGGGGGTCGAATGGCTACACCTTC.

In its sample, this clonotype was seen a few times. The rearrangement links TRBV29-1 to TRBJ2-3; tentatively, D is TRBD2 (6 bases). V lost 2 bases and J 5 bases, leaving 11 bases between the germline ends. CDR3 length: 13 residues. Looked up from germline, CDR1 is SQVTM and CDR2 is ANQGSEA. The CDR3 loop is CSVEPGRGDTQYF. CDR3 DNA sequence: TGCAGCGTTGAACCCGGGCGGGGAGATACGCAGTATTTT.

This clonotype turned up a few times. The V call is TRBV3-1, the J call TRBJ2-3; D is unclear. This CDR3 is 16 amino acids long. V was trimmed by 1 base and J by 3 bases, leaving 14 bases between them. CDR1 is LGHDT, CDR2 YNNKEL, per germline (reference sequence). CDR3 bases: TGTGCCAGCAGCCAAGGCGCTTCCCTGACGACAGATACGCAGTATTTT. Amino acid sequence: CASSQGASLTTDTQYF.

The chain joins TRBV25-1 to TRBJ1-2; tentative D call: TRBD1 (6 bases). The CDR3 extends over 14 amino acids. Germline-derived CDR1 and CDR2 are MGHDK and SYGVNS. V was clipped by 9 bases and J by 7 bases, with 21 bases between them. CDR3 nucleotide sequence: TGTGCCAGTGGACTACCAGGGACATTAAGTGGCTACACCTTC. Translated, it gives CASGLPGTLSGYTF.